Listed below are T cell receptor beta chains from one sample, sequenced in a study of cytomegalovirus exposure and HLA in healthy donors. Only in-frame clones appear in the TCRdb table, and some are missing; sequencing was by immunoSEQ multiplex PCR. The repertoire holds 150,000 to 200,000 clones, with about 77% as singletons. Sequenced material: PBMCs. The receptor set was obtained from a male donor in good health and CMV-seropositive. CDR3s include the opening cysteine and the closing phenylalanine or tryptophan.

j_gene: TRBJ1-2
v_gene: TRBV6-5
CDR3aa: CASSYSTDSYYGYTF

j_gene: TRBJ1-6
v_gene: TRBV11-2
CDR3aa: CASSLEYPGSNSPLHF

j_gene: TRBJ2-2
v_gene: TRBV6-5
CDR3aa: CASSYFSGIDTGELFF

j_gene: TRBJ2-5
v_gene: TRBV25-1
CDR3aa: CASSDPGRETQYF

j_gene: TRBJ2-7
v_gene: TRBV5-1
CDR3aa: CASSPRQASYEQYF

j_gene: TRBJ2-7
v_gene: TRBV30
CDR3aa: CAWSLTSRGEQYF

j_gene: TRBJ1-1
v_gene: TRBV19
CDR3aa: CASSGRQGRNTEAFF

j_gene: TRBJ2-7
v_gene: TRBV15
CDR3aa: CATSRDLGGLEEQYF

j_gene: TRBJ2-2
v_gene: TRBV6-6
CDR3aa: CASNSVTTGELFF

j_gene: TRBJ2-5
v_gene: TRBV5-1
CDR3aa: CASSLAIRDRGETQYF

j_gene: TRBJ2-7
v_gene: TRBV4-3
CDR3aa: CASSQERAGTGADEQYF

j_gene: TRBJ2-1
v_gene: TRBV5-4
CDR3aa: CASSLTNAYNEQFF

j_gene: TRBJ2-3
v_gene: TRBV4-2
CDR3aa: CASSQVEGADTQYF

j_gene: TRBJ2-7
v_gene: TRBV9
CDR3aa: CASSPTTSGPVHEQYF

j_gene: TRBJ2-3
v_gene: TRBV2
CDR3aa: CASSASGTSGGLMRGTDTQYF

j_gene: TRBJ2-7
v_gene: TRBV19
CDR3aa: CASSTGGFSYEQYF

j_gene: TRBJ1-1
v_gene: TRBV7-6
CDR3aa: CASSLGGGTEAFF

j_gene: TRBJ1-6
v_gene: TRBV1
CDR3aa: CTSSQPSPEGGPRNSPLHF

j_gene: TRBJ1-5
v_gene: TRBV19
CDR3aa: CASSPEGGGGRPQHF

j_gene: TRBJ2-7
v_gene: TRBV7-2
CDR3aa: CASSFWEGSYEQYF

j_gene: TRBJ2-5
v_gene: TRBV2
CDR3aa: CASSERPRETQYF

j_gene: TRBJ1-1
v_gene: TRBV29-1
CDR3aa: CSVHRGVIGTEAFF

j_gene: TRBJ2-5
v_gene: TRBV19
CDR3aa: CASSIRRSGGGPMETQYF

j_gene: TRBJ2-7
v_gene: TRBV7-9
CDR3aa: CSSSLGLGLAGGEQYF

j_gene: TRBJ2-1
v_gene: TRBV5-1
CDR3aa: CASSLAGLAESNEQFF